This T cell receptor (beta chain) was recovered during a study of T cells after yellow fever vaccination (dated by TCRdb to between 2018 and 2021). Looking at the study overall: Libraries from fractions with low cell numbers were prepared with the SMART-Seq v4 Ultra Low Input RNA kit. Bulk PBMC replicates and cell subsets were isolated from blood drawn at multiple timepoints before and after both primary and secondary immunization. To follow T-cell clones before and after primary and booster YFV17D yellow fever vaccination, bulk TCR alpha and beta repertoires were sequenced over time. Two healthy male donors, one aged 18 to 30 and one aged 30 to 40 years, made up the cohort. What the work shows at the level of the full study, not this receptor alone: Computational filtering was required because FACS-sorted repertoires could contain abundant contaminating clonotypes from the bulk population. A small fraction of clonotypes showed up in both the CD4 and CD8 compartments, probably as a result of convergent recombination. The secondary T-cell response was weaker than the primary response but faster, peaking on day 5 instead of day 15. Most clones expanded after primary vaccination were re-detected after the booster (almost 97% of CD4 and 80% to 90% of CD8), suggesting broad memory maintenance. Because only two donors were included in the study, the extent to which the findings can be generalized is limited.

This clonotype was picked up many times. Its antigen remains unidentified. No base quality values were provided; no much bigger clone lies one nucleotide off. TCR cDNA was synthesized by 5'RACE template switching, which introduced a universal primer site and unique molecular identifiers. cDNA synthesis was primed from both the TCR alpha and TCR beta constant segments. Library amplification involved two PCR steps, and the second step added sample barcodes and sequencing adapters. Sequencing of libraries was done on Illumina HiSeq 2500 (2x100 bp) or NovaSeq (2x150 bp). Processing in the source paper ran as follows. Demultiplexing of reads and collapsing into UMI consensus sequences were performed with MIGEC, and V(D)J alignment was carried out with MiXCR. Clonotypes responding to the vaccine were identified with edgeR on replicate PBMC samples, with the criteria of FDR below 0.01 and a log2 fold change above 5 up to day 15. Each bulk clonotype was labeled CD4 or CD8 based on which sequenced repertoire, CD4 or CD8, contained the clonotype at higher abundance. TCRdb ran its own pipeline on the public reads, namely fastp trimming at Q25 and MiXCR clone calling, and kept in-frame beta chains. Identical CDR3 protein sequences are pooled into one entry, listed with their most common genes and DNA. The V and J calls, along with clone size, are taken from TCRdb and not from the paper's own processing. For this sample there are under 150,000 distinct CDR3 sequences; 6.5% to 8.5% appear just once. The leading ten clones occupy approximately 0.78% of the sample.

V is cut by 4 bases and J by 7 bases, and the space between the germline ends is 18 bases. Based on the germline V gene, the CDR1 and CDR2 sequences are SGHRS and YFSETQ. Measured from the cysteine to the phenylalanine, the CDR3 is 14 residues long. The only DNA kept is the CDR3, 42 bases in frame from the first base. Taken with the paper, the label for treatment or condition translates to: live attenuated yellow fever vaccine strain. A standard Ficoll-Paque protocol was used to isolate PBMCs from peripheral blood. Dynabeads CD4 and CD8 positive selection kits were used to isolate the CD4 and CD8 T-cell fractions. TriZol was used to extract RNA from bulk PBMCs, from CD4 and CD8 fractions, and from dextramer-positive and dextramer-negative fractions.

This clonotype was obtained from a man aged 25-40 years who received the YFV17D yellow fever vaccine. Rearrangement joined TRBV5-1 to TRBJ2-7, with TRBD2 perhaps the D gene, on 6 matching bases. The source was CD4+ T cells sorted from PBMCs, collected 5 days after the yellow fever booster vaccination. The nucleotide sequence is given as TGCGCCAGCAGCACGCGGGACGGCCCAGGGGAGCAGTACTTC. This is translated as CASSTRDGPGEQYF. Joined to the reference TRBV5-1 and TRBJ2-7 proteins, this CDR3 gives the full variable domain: KAGVTQTPRYLIKTRGQQVTLSCSPISGHRSVSWYQQTPGQGLQFLFEYFSETQRNKGNFPGRFSGRQFSNSRSEMNVSTLELGDSALYLCASSTRDGPGEQYFGPGTRLTVT.